The sequence of this T cell receptor beta chain was determined in a study of liver allograft versus peripheral blood T cells. Study summary: Repertoires of T cell receptors in transplanted livers were compared with recipients' peripheral blood repertoires.

TCRdb itself ran the reads through MiXCR, one entry per CDR3 protein. This sample has some 2,000 distinct CDR3 sequences; about 16% occur once, and the top ten carry 15%. Germline assignment: CDR1 DFQATT and CDR2 SNEGSKA (reference sequence). V shed 5 bases and J shed 7 bases, with 15 bases lying between them. This CDR3 contains 12 residues. Study-level findings and limits: Inside liver allografts, T cell receptor repertoires reportedly diverged from the repertoires found in peripheral blood.

Relative to its sample, this clonotype is medium-sized. Its antigen is currently unknown. This clonotype was sampled from a human patient who had a liver transplant. Some T cells may have originated in the graft donor. V is TRBV20-1 and J is TRBJ2-7, with D perhaps matching TRBD1 (6 bases). This chain's CDR3 is CSALVGAREQYF. DNA of the CDR3: TGCAGTGCTTTAGTGGGGGCCCGGGAGCAGTACTTC.